This is a list of T cell receptor beta chains from one sample in a study of T cell responses to AZD1222 COVID-19 vaccine. Generated by immunoSEQ multiplex PCR, the TCRdb table keeps only in-frame clones and is missing some. Of 100,000 to 150,000 clones detected, roughly 89% appear once; the ten largest clones hold roughly 6%. Source: peripheral blood, taken on day 0 of AZD1222 vaccination. The receptors originated from an adult in good health. The CDR3 runs from the conserved cysteine through the conserved F or W. The D gene is left open where the match is weak. A clone size is listed for some rows: how often the clone was seen (once, few, many), or a class if it is expanded.

TRBJ1-5 . . TRBV6-6 TGTGCCAGCAGTCAAGGACGATCAGCAGGCAATCAGCCCCAGCATTTT CASSQGRSAGNQPQHF
TRBJ1-1 . . TRBV2 TGTGCCAGCGGAGTGGAGGGGGGCACTGAAGCTTTCTTT CASGVEGGTEAFF
TRBJ1-1 . . TRBV6-5 TGTGCCAGCAGCCAATCCGGGACATTCCCCGTAGTGGCTTTCTTT CASSQSGTFPVVAFF
TRBJ2-7 . . TRBV30 TGTGCCTGGACTGACGATACCTACGAGCAGTACTTC CAWTDDTYEQYF
TRBJ1-3 . . TRBV9 TGTGCCAGCAGCACGCGACCCGAGGGGCAGCCTGACTCTGGAAACACCATATATTTT CASSTRPEGQPDSGNTIYF
TRBJ1-1 . . TRBV5-5 TGTGCCAGCAGTTCGACTAATAGCCCCGAAGCTTTCTTT CASSSTNSPEAFF
TRBJ1-6 . . TRBV30 TGTGCCTGGAGTGTAACCGGGGGGCTGAATTCACCCCTCCACTTT CAWSVTGGLNSPLHF
TRBJ1-2 . TRBD1 TRBV3-1/TRBV3-2 TGTGCCAGCAGCCAAGATGGCGGACAGGGGTGGGGCTACACCTTC CASSQDGGQGWGYTF
TRBJ1-5 once . TRBV7-2 TGTGCCAGCAGCTTAGAATTGGGCAGACAACAGCCCCAGCATTTT CASSLELGRQQPQHF
TRBJ2-7 . TRBD2 TRBV30 TGTGCCTGGGGGGGGGAAAGGACATACTCCTACGAGCAGTACTTC CAWGGERTYSYEQYF
TRBJ1-6 . . TRBV6-4 TGTGCCAGCAGTGGGGACCAGGTACAGCAACCATACTCCTATAATTCACCCCTCCACTTT CASSGDQVQQPYSYNSPLHF
TRBJ1-5 . . TRBV5-1 TGCGCCAGCAGCGGGCCCGAGGAAGAGGCTCAGCCCCAGCATTTT CASSGPEEEAQPQHF
TRBJ2-1 few . TRBV6-5 TGTGCCAGCAGTTCCCGGGAGACCACGACCTACAATGAGCAGTTCTTC CASSSRETTTYNEQFF
TRBJ2-2 . TRBD2 TRBV7-3 TGTGCCAGCAGCGCCGCACCTAGCGGGGGGCACACCGGGGAGCTGTTTTTT CASSAAPSGGHTGELFF
TRBJ1-2 . . TRBV6-4 TGTGCCAGCAGTGACGCAAACGGGTTTGGCTACACCTTC CASSDANGFGYTF
TRBJ2-7 . . TRBV20-1 TGCAGTGCTAGCGCGGGGTACGAGCAGTACTTC CSASAGYEQYF
TRBJ1-1 few . TRBV19 TGTGCCAGTAGTATGCCGTTGGAGACTGAAGCTTTCTTT CASSMPLETEAFF
TRBJ2-7 once . TRBV6-2/TRBV6-3 TGTGCCAGCAGTAGAGACAGATCCTACGAGCAGTACTTC CASSRDRSYEQYF
TRBJ1-1 . . TRBV6-5 TGTGCCAGCAGTTACGGGCAGGCGGTCAGGGGCACTGAAGCTTTCTTT CASSYGQAVRGTEAFF
TRBJ1-5 . . TRBV10-3 TGTGCCAGCGCGCCGGAGGTCCATAGCAATCAGCCCCAGCATTTT CASAPEVHSNQPQHF
TRBJ1-1 . TRBD1 TRBV14 TGTGCCAGCAGCCCTTGGACAGGCACCTCACGTGTGGACACTGAAGCTTTCTTT CASSPWTGTSRVDTEAFF
TRBJ1-1 . TRBD1 TRBV30 TGTGCCTGGAACCCCAGGGGGACGAACACTGAAGCTTTCTTT CAWNPRGTNTEAFF
TRBJ1-3 . . TRBV6-5 TGTGCCAGCAGGGAGGCTGGAAACACCATATATTTT CASREAGNTIYF
TRBJ2-2 once TRBD2 TRBV6-6 TGTGCCAGCAGTTACGAAGCGGGGGGGACCGGGGAGCTGTTTTTT CASSYEAGGTGELFF
TRBJ1-2 . TRBD1 TRBV19 TGTGCCAGTAAGGACAGGGACTACTATGGCTACACCTTC CASKDRDYYGYTF
TRBJ1-5 . . TRBV19 TGTGCCAGTATGGGTCAGGCAGTCGCCGATCAGCCCCAGCATTTT CASMGQAVADQPQHF
TRBJ1-1 . . TRBV27 TGTGCCAGCAGTTTAGGATACCCCGCTAAATATACTGAAGCTTTCTTT CASSLGYPAKYTEAFF
TRBJ1-3 . . TRBV2 TGTGCCAGCAGTGAACAGGGCACAGACTCTGGAAACACCATATATTTT CASSEQGTDSGNTIYF
TRBJ2-6 . . TRBV10-1 TGCGCCAGCAGTGAGATCGGAGAAGGCAACCCATCTGGGGCCAACGTCCTGACTTTC CASSEIGEGNPSGANVLTF
TRBJ2-1 . . TRBV5-1 TGCGCCAGCAGCTCCGGGATGGGTGGTACCAGCTCCTACAATGAGCAGTTCTTC CASSSGMGGTSSYNEQFF
TRBJ2-7 . . TRBV11-2 TGTGCCAGCAGCTTAGAGAGCCTTGCCGGGGGTGGTTCCTACGAGCAGTACTTC CASSLESLAGGGSYEQYF
TRBJ1-1 . . TRBV7-9 TGTGCCAGCAGCCCGGGTGGGGCTGAAGCTTTCTTT CASSPGGAEAFF
TRBJ1-6 . . TRBV30 TGTGCCTGGAGCCCGGACGTAGGTACCTGGGCTAATTCACCCCTCCACTTT CAWSPDVGTWANSPLHF
TRBJ2-5 . . TRBV18 TGTGCCAGCTCACCCTCGGTAGGGGCAGCATACCAAGAGACCCAGTACTTC CASSPSVGAAYQETQYF
TRBJ2-7 . TRBD1 TRBV3-1/TRBV3-2 TGTGCCAGCAGCCCCAGGGGGGGGACAGGGCACTACGAGCAGTACTTC CASSPRGGTGHYEQYF
TRBJ2-5 . . TRBV18 TGTGCCAGCTCCCCCAGGGAAGGGGGAGAGACCCAGTACTTC CASSPREGGETQYF
TRBJ1-2 . TRBD1 TRBV7-2 TGTGCCAGCAGCCCTGGACAGGCTTATGGCTACACCTTC CASSPGQAYGYTF